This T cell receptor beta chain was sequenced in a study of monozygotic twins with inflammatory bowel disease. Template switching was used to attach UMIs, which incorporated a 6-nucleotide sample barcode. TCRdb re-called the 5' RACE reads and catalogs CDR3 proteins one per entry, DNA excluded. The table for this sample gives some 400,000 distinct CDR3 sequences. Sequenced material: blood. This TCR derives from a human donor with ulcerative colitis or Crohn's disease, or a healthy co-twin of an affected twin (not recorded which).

The CDR3 protein is CASSHPAGTGVYEQYF. This chain links TRBV6-2 or TRBV6-3 with TRBJ2-7; the D call from TCRdb, TRBD1, cannot be confirmed without DNA. CDR3 size: 16 residues. Germline loops: CDR1 MNHEY, CDR2 SVGEGT.